The 29 T cell receptor beta chains below all came from one sample that was sequenced in a study of blood T cells in healthy people across ages. A second PCR of 7 to 11 cycles used a sample-barcoded 5' primer and a J-beta primer mix. One entry per CDR3 protein, called by TCRdb with MiXCR from the 5' RACE reads. The sample consists of about 830,000 distinct CDR3 sequences, 55% to 70% of them appearing once. The sequenced material came from blood. The receptors shown here come from a man aged 25 to 40 in good health.

The V call is TRBV5-1, the J call TRBJ2-3; possibly TRBD2 for D (7 bases). CDR1 SGHRS and CDR2 YFSETQ come from the germline V gene. V was cut by 5 bases and J by 1 base, with 14 bases left in between. The CDR3 contains 15 residues. CDR3 nucleotide sequence: TGCGCCAGCAGAGGGGGGGAACATCGCACAGATACGCAGTATTTT. This sequence encodes CASRGGEHRTDTQYF.

J is TRBJ2-1 and V is TRBV15, with a weak D call TRBD2 (5 bases). Germline CDR1 and CDR2: LNHNV and YYDKDF (reference sequence). Trimming left V 1 base short and J 9 bases short, with 16 bases between. The CDR3 is made up of 15 amino acids. CDR3 in DNA: TGTGCCACCAGCAGAGGAAGCGGAGGTCCAGGTGAGCAGTTCTTC. This gives the protein CATSRGSGGPGEQFF. Looking up the rest from reference TRBV15 and TRBJ2-1 gives the full variable domain: DAMVIQNPRYQVTQFGKPVTLSCSQTLNHNVMYWYQQKSSQAPKLLFHYYDKDFNNEADTPDNFQSRRPNTSFCFLDIRSPGLGDTAMYLCATSRGSGGPGEQFFGPGTRLTVL.

Only one count was recorded for this clonotype. This chain connects TRBV29-1 to TRBJ2-4; 7 bases are a match to TRBD1. With V trimmed by 2 bases and J by 0 bases, 7 bases remained unmatched. The CDR3 consists of 16 residues. Germline loops: CDR1 SQVTM, CDR2 ANQGSEA. CDR3 sequence: CSVEHGTDLAKNIQYF. CDR3 DNA: TGCAGCGTTGAACATGGGACAGATCTAGCCAAAAACATTCAGTACTTC.

The rearrangement joins TRBV29-1 to TRBJ2-7; D gene ambiguous. The end of the DNA aligns better with TRBJ2-1, so the J call may be wrong. The CDR3 length is 11 residues. Germline CDR1 reads SQVTM; CDR2 reads ANQGSEA. The CDR3 region is CSVGPSNEQFF. CDR3 DNA: TGCAGCGTTGGCCCCTCTAATGAGCAGTTCTTC.

The chain has TRBV27 and TRBJ2-6, with D unclear. The CDR3 covers 15 residues. Germline V gene sequence: CDR1 MNHEY, CDR2 SMNVEV (reference sequence). Trimming took 5 bases from V and 0 from J, leaving 8 bases between them. The CDR3 protein is CASSTPNSGANVLTF. CDR3 coding DNA: TGTGCCAGCAGTACCCCCAACTCTGGGGCCAACGTCCTGACTTTC.

In its sample, this clonotype was seen a few times. The V gene is TRBV5-1, the J gene TRBJ2-5; 10 bases match TRBD1. There are 15 residues in the CDR3. Germline trimming cut 1 base from V and 5 bases from J; bases unmatched to any gene: 5. Germline lookup yields CDR1 SGHRS and CDR2 YFSETQ. The CDR3 nucleotides read TGCGCCAGCAGCTTGACCGGGACAGGGGAGGAGACCCAGTACTTC. Translated: CASSLTGTGEETQYF.

Only a few counts were recorded for this clonotype. The chain has TRBV9 and TRBJ2-7, with 9 bases that match TRBD1. Per the germline V gene, CDR1 is SGDLS and CDR2 is YYNGEE. Germline trimming cut 3 bases from V and 2 bases from J; bases unmatched to any gene: 3. The CDR3 is 14 amino acids. The CDR3, as DNA: TGTGCCAGCAGCGCGGACAGGGGCCCCTACGAGCAGTACTTC. Protein: CASSADRGPYEQYF.

The V and J genes are TRBV5-1 and TRBJ2-7; no clear D gene. CDR1 SGHRS and CDR2 YFSETQ come from the germline V gene. The CDR3 covers 15 residues. Trimming pared 3 bases from V and 5 bases from J, leaving 18 bases between. In DNA form, the CDR3 reads TGCGCCAGCAGCTCCACTCCGGGCCAGTCCCACGAGCAGTACTTC. Translation gives CASSSTPGQSHEQYF. Looking up the rest from reference TRBV5-1 and TRBJ2-7 gives the full variable domain: KAGVTQTPRYLIKTRGQQVTLSCSPISGHRSVSWYQQTPGQGLQFLFEYFSETQRNKGNFPGRFSGRQFSNSRSEMNVSTLELGDSALYLCASSSTPGQSHEQYFGPGTRLTVT.

The genes are TRBV5-1 and TRBJ2-1; 7 bases agree with TRBD2. The CDR3 totals 16 residues. Germline assignment: CDR1 SGHRS and CDR2 YFSETQ. V gave up 5 bases and J gave up 4 bases; unmatched junction bases: 12. The CDR3 spells CASRSPGTTRYNEQFF. CDR3 in DNA: TGCGCCAGCAGATCCCCCGGGACTACCCGATACAATGAGCAGTTCTTC.

The chain links TRBV20-1 to TRBJ2-7; 7 bases match TRBD2. Unmatched junction bases numbered 11, after V lost 6 bases and J lost 3 bases. The CDR3 loop spans 14 amino acids. Germline CDR1 DFQATT, CDR2 SNEGSKA (reference sequence). In DNA, the CDR3 is TGCAGTGCGCCACCTAGCGGAAGTTACTACGAGCAGTACTTC. Encoded protein: CSAPPSGSYYEQYF.

The J gene is TRBJ1-6, the V gene TRBV7-2; D might be TRBD1 (5 bases). V was cut by 5 bases and J by 8 bases, with 19 bases left in between. This CDR3 region has 16 residues. Per the germline V gene, CDR1 is SGHTA and CDR2 is FQGNSA. CDR3 DNA sequence: TGTGCCAGCAGCCCTCAGACAGCGTCTAAATATTCACCCCTCCACTTT. Translated: CASSPQTASKYSPLHF.

The chain is built from TRBV10-3 and TRBJ1-1, with TRBD1 matching over 10 bases. V was clipped by 2 bases and J by 11 bases; unmatched bases: 11. This CDR3 has 15 residues. CDR1 and CDR2 from the germline V gene are ENHRY and SYGVKD. CDR3: CAISERETGGSLAFF. The CDR3 DNA reads TGTGCCATCAGTGAGCGGGAGACAGGGGGCTCACTTGCTTTCTTT.

V and J are TRBV20-1 and TRBJ2-5; D is possibly TRBD2 (6 bases). The CDR3 length is 13 residues. Germline values: CDR1 DFQATT, CDR2 SNEGSKA (reference sequence). The CDR3 is CSATRGGFETQYF. The CDR3 DNA reads as TGCAGCGCCACCAGAGGAGGGTTTGAGACCCAGTACTTC.

This chain links TRBV27 with TRBJ2-3; 10 bases line up with TRBD2. Germline V lookup: CDR1 MNHEY, CDR2 SMNVEV (reference sequence). V dropped 7 bases and J dropped 6; count of bases not matched to a gene: 13. This CDR3 comprises 16 residues. CDR3 bases: TGTGCCAGCACGACATGGCTAGCGGGAGCAGGGGATACGCAGTATTTT. Its protein product is CASTTWLAGAGDTQYF.

This clonotype has only a few counts. This sequence joins TRBV3-1 and TRBJ1-1, with 11 positions matching TRBD1. V shed 4 bases, J shed 4 bases, and the junction held 2 bases outside the gene matches. The germline gives CDR1 LGHDT, CDR2 YNNKEL (reference sequence). This CDR3 spans 14 amino acids. DNA of the CDR3: TGTGCCAGCAGCCGGGGACAGGGGGGCACTGAAGCTTTCTTT. It yields the protein CASSRGQGGTEAFF.

This clonotype occurred a few times. The chain joins TRBV20-1 to TRBJ1-5; the D is unclear. V lost 3 bases and J lost 1, with 7 bases in between. CDR3 size: 13 residues. Germline CDR1 DFQATT, CDR2 SNEGSKA (reference sequence). CDR3 coding DNA: TGCAGTGCTAGGGGCCAGAGCAATCAGCCCCAGCATTTT. It encodes CSARGQSNQPQHF.

This chain links TRBV10-3 with TRBJ2-6; 8 nucleotides match TRBD1. The ends lost 2 bases at V and 0 bases at J; junction bases unmatched: 3. CDR1 is ENHRY, CDR2 SYGVKD, per germline. The CDR3 has 17 residues. CDR3 loop: CAISETGGVSGANVLTF. CDR3 sequence (DNA): TGTGCCATCAGTGAGACAGGGGGTGTCTCTGGGGCCAACGTCCTGACTTTC.

V is TRBV7-9 and J is TRBJ2-1; perhaps TRBD1 as D (6 bases). The CDR3 contains 13 residues. The ends were cut back, 6 bases at V and 8 bases at J, with 14 bases in the middle. Germline CDR1 reads SEHNR; CDR2 reads FQNEAQ (reference sequence). CDR3 DNA sequence: TGTGCCAGCAGGTCGGACAGAAGGGATGAGCAGTTCTTC. Its translation is CASRSDRRDEQFF.

This clonotype came up a few times. The chain couples TRBV6-5 to TRBJ1-5, with 9 positions matching TRBD1. This CDR3 is 14 amino acids long. CDR1 and CDR2 (germline): MNHEY, SVGAGI. With V trimmed by 5 bases and J by 6 bases, 5 bases remained unmatched. This CDR3 reads CASSPQGAGQPQHF. In DNA form, the CDR3 reads TGTGCCAGCAGTCCACAGGGGGCCGGTCAGCCCCAGCATTTT.

The genes are TRBV5-4 and TRBJ2-1; the D is unclear. V gave up 4 bases and J gave up 13 bases, with 15 bases separating them. The CDR3 is 12 residues long. Germline assignment: CDR1 SGHNT and CDR2 YYREEE (reference sequence). CDR3 nucleotides: TGTGCCAGCAGCATTAGCCCCTGGGAACAGTTCTTC. It encodes CASSISPWEQFF. The full variable domain, its missing parts supplied by reference TRBV5-4 and TRBJ2-1, is ETGVTQSPTHLIKTRGQQVTLRCSSQSGHNTVSWYQQALGQGPQFIFQYYREEENGRGNFPPRFSGLQFPNYSSELNVNALELDDSALYLCASSISPWEQFFGPGTRLTVL.

This clonotype occurred once. V is TRBV7-2 and J is TRBJ2-3, with TRBD2 matching 7 bases. From germline, CDR1 is SGHTA and CDR2 FQGNSA. The ends lost 4 bases at V and 8 bases at J; junction bases unmatched: 15. There are 16 residues in the CDR3. For the CDR3, the DNA is TGTGCCAGCAGCTCGCAGAAGGCGGGGGTCTTGAGTACGCAGTATTTT. Translating gives CASSSQKAGVLSTQYF.

This clonotype showed up just once. This chain links TRBV27 with TRBJ1-2; a possible D gene is TRBD1 (6 bases). The CDR3 is 13 residues long. The V and J ends lost 10 bases and 5 bases respectively, with 17 bases between them. Germline assignment: CDR1 MNHEY and CDR2 SMNVEV (reference sequence). CDR3 residues: CATAPGGRYGYTF. The CDR3 DNA reads TGTGCCACCGCTCCCGGGGGCAGGTATGGCTACACCTTC.

This chain uses TRBV7-2 with TRBJ2-3, with TRBD2 identical over 7 bases. CDR3 size: 16 residues. In germline, CDR1 is SGHTA, CDR2 FQGNSA. Trimming took 0 bases from V and 4 from J; bases not matched to a gene: 7. CDR3 nucleotide sequence: TGTGCCAGCAGCTTAGCTGCAGCGGGAATACCAGATACGCAGTATTTT. Encoded protein: CASSLAAAGIPDTQYF.

With respect to this clonotype: A much larger clone differs by one base, so this may be a read error. The chain has TRBV20-1 and TRBJ2-1, with D unclear. Germline-derived CDR1 and CDR2 are DFQATT and SNEGSKA (reference sequence). The CDR3 sequence is 13 residues long. The V end lost 2 bases, the J end lost 2 bases, and 7 bases lay between the germline ends. This CDR3 reads CSARPTPYNEQFF. CDR3 DNA sequence: TGCAGTGCTAGACCCACACCCTACAATGAGCAGTTCTTC.

The chain has TRBV7-9 and TRBJ2-7, with 7 bases lining up with TRBD1. V was clipped by 7 bases and J by 2 bases; unmatched bases: 8. This CDR3 region has 14 residues. In germline, CDR1 is SEHNR, CDR2 FQNEAQ (reference sequence). CDR3 amino acids: CASNEDRAPYEQYF. The CDR3 DNA reads as TGTGCCAGCAACGAAGACAGGGCGCCCTACGAGCAGTACTTC.

A note on this clonotype: A read error may be the cause here, since a much bigger clone is one base away. V is TRBV5-1 and J is TRBJ2-5; TRBD1 aligns across 7 bases. The CDR3 contains 16 residues. Germline V gene sequence: CDR1 SGHRS, CDR2 YFSETQ. Unmatched junction bases numbered 16, after V lost 4 bases and J lost 7 bases. The CDR3 DNA reads as TGCGCCAGCAGCCCAGGCTCACCCGACAGGGAAGGGACCCAGTACTTC. This encodes CASSPGSPDREGTQYF.

In nucleotides, the CDR3 is TGTGCCAGTAGTATCCAATCGACAGGGGTAAATCACCACGAGCAGTACTTC. Its translation: CASSIQSTGVNHHEQYF. The rearrangement uses TRBV19 and TRBJ2-7, with 8 bases matching TRBD1. This CDR3 contains 17 residues. Germline assignment: CDR1 LNHDA and CDR2 SQIVND (reference sequence). Trimming cost V 3 bases and J 5 bases; bases outside gene matches: 15.

This clonotype appeared a single time. The chain couples TRBV4-3 to TRBJ2-1; unclear D gene. Germline CDR1 LGHNA, CDR2 YSLEER. The length of the CDR3 is 15 residues. V was shortened by 0 bases and J by 8 bases, with 14 bases between the two germline ends. This CDR3 is CASSQDPGRWDEQFF. As DNA, the CDR3 is TGCGCCAGCAGCCAAGATCCCGGCAGGTGGGATGAGCAGTTCTTC.

This clonotype came up a few times. V gene TRBV18 combines with J gene TRBJ2-5; D ambiguous. This CDR3 region has 14 residues. Germline V lookup: CDR1 KGHSH, CDR2 LQKENI. V lost 2 bases and J lost 5, with 12 bases in between. The CDR3 DNA reads as TGTGCCAGCTCACCAGAAGGAGAGGCGGAGACCCAGTACTTC. Translation: CASSPEGEAETQYF.